The 15 T cell receptor beta chains given below trace back to one sample, sequenced in a study of blood T cell repertoires in COVID-19. Sequencing used immunoSEQ multiplex PCR; TCRdb keeps in-frame clones, though not all of them. The sample carries about 210,000 clones, approximately 81% recorded once. Sequencing input: PBMCs or T cells enriched from blood (not recorded which). These receptors were obtained from a woman in her forties or fifties with acute COVID-19.

V usage is TRBV11-3 and J usage is TRBJ2-3, with D possibly matching TRBD2 (6 bases). CDR3 size: 17 residues. Germline V lookup: CDR1 SGHNT, CDR2 YENEEA. V was cut by 5 bases and J by 2 bases, with 20 bases left in between. CDR3 region: CASSPSAESRHTDTQYF. The CDR3 nucleotides read TGTGCCAGCAGCCCTAGCGCGGAGTCCCGTCACACAGATACGCAGTATTTT.

This clone was recorded only once. The chain uses TRBV28 and TRBJ1-4; 9 nucleotides align to TRBD1. Germline lookup yields CDR1 MDHEN and CDR2 SYDVKM. This CDR3 is built from 15 residues. J lost 2 bases, V lost 6 bases, and 4 bases had no gene match. The DNA of the CDR3 is TGTGCCAGCAGGCAACAGGGGGCTACTAATGAAAAACTGTTTTTT. Translating it yields CASRQQGATNEKLFF.

V usage is TRBV6-5 and J usage is TRBJ2-3; 11 positions agree with TRBD1. The CDR3 is 15 amino acids. V lost 6 bases, J lost 4 bases, and 6 bases stayed unmatched. Germline V gene lookup returns CDR1 MNHEY and CDR2 SVGAGI. CDR3 region: CASSLGTGGSDTQYF. The CDR3 DNA reads as TGTGCCAGCAGCCTCGGGACAGGGGGTTCAGATACGCAGTATTTT.

The chain joins TRBV28 to TRBJ1-5; TRBD1 is a possible D gene (6 bases). CDR1 is MDHEN and CDR2 is SYDVKM in the germline V gene. CDR3 length: 18 residues. V lost 7 bases and J lost 11, with 33 bases in between. The CDR3 bases are TGTGCCAGCACCCCCTCGGCGGCCGGCAGAATCAAGTCAGGGGCCCAGCATTTT. It yields the protein CASTPSAAGRIKSGAQHF.

The sample holds a few counts of this clone. This chain links TRBV30 with TRBJ2-1; D gene unclear. The CDR3 sequence is 12 residues long. Trimming took off 3 bases at V and 5 bases at J, with 8 bases between the two ends. Germline CDR1 is GTSNPN and CDR2 is SVGIG (reference sequence). The CDR3 sequence: CAWSLTHNEQFF. The CDR3 DNA reads as TGTGCCTGGAGCTTGACTCACAATGAGCAGTTCTTC.

This chain connects TRBV3-1 (or the pseudogene TRBV3-2) to TRBJ2-2; 9 bases match TRBD1. CDR1 LGHDT and CDR2 YNNKEL come from the germline V gene (reference sequence). CDR3 length: 15 amino acids. The V and J ends lost 4 bases and 6 bases, in that order; junction bases with no gene match: 6. Here the CDR3 reads CASSPRDRDPGELFF. For the CDR3, the DNA is TGTGCCAGCAGCCCCCGGGACAGGGATCCCGGGGAGCTGTTTTTT.

The rearrangement links TRBV11-2 to TRBJ2-1; TRBD2 aligns across 12 bases. From germline, CDR1 is SGHAT and CDR2 FQNNGV. The CDR3 has 16 amino acids. Trimming cost V 5 bases and J 2 bases; bases outside gene matches: 4. CDR3 loop: CASSSWTSGTYNEQFF. The CDR3 nucleotides read TGTGCCAGCAGCAGCTGGACTAGCGGGACCTACAATGAGCAGTTCTTC.

The rearrangement links TRBV7-2 to TRBJ1-2; the D gene is possibly TRBD1 (6 bases). V was clipped by 5 bases and J by 4 bases, with 17 bases between them. The CDR3 sequence is 15 residues long. CDR1 is SGHTA, CDR2 FQGNSA, per germline. CDR3 region: CASSNRQAGGYGYTF. The DNA of the CDR3 is TGTGCCAGCAGCAATAGACAGGCTGGAGGCTATGGCTACACCTTC.

This chain uses TRBV27 with TRBJ1-2; possibly TRBD1 for D (6 bases). V shed 5 bases and J shed 0 bases, with 19 bases lying between them. The CDR3 has 17 residues. Germline V lookup: CDR1 MNHEY, CDR2 SMNVEV (reference sequence). CDR3 in amino acids: CASSPRDKGVSNYGYTF. Written as DNA, the CDR3 is TGTGCCAGCAGTCCCCGGGACAAGGGGGTCTCTAACTATGGCTACACCTTC.

This rearrangement joins TRBV6-4 to TRBJ2-1; perhaps TRBD2 as D (5 bases). CDR3 size: 15 residues. The germline V and J ends were trimmed by 6 bases and 9 bases, with 21 bases remaining between them. Germline lookup yields CDR1 MRHNA and CDR2 SNTAGT. CDR3 amino acids: CASSETGSGHSEQFF. CDR3 in DNA: TGTGCCAGCAGCGAAACGGGGTCAGGCCACAGTGAGCAGTTCTTC.

The V gene is TRBV2, the J gene TRBJ1-1, with 7 bases that match TRBD1. The CDR3 extends over 14 amino acids. V was pared by 5 bases and J by 4 bases, with 7 bases of the junction left unmatched. The germline V gene encodes CDR1 SNHLY and CDR2 FYNNEI. DNA of the CDR3: TGTGCCAGCAGTTCACAGGGGATGCGCACTGAAGCTTTCTTT. The encoded protein is CASSSQGMRTEAFF. The full variable domain, with the rest looked up from reference TRBV2 and TRBJ1-1, is EPEVTQTPSHQVTQMGQEVILRCVPISNHLYFYWYRQILGQKVEFLVSFYNNEISEKSEIFDDQFSVERPDGSNFTLKIRSTKLEDSAMYFCASSSQGMRTEAFFGQGTRLTVV.

V gene TRBV11-2 combines with J gene TRBJ1-2; TRBD1 matches at 10 bases. CDR1 and CDR2 from the germline V gene are SGHAT and FQNNGV. The CDR3 is made up of 16 amino acids. With 5 bases clipped from V and 4 bases from J, the junction kept 10 bases outside the gene matches. CDR3 sequence (DNA): TGTGCCAGCAGCCGCACCGGGACAGGGGAGGGCTATGGCTACACCTTC. Protein product: CASSRTGTGEGYGYTF.

This clone was seen repeatedly, ten times or more. Additional DNA sequences in this sample encode the identical CDR3. The chain links TRBV18 to TRBJ2-5; no clear D. CDR3 length: 13 residues. V was trimmed by 2 bases and J by 5 bases, leaving 9 bases between them. CDR1 and CDR2 (germline): KGHSH, LQKENI. The CDR3 DNA reads TGTGCCAGCTCACCAAACAGTGGGGAGACCCAGTACTTC. Its translation is CASSPNSGETQYF.

CDR3 amino acids: CASSFGRRESEQYF. The CDR3, as DNA: TGTGCCAGCAGCTTCGGGCGGAGGGAGAGTGAGCAGTACTTC. This sequence joins TRBV7-9 and TRBJ2-7, with D perhaps TRBD2 (6 bases). The germline V and J ends were trimmed by 3 bases and 7 bases, with 16 bases remaining between them. Looked up from germline, CDR1 is SEHNR and CDR2 is FQNEAQ (reference sequence). The CDR3 covers 14 residues. Filled out from reference TRBV7-9 and TRBJ2-7, the complete variable domain reads DTGVSQNPRHKITKRGQNVTFRCDPISEHNRLYWYRQTLGQGPEFLTYFQNEAQLEKSRLLSDRFSAERPKGSFSTLEIQRTEQGDSAMYLCASSFGRRESEQYFGPGTRLTVT.

V gene TRBV24-1 combines with J gene TRBJ1-2; TRBD1 matches at 8 bases. J lost 8 bases, V lost 3 bases, and 7 bases had no gene match. Germline values: CDR1 KGHDR, CDR2 SFDVKD. The CDR3 extends over 14 amino acids. The DNA of the CDR3 is TGTGCCACCAGTGATGTGGACAGGGCTGGAGGCTACACCTTC. The encoded protein is CATSDVDRAGGYTF.